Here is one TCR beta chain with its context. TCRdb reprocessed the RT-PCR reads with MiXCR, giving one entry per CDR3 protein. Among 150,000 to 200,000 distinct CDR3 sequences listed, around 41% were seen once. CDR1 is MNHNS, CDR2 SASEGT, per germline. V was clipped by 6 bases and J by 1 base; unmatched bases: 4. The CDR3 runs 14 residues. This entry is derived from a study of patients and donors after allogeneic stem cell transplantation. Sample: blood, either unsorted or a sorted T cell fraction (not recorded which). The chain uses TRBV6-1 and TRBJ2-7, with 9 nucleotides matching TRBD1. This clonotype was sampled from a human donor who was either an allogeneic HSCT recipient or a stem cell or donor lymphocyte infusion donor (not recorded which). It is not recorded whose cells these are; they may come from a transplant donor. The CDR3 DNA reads TGTGCCAGCAGAAGGACAGGGGCGTCCTACGAGCAGTACTTC. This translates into CASRRTGASYEQYF.